Presented here are 13 T cell receptor beta chains from one specimen sequenced in a study of Ad26.COV2.S vaccination and SARS-CoV-2 variants. Repertoires were generated with immunoSEQ multiplex PCR, while TCRdb's copy carries only in-frame clones and drops some. The table lists 500,000 or so clones, roughly 89% of them singletons, with roughly 2.5% in the top ten. The sample's treatment: around 19 received Ad26.COV2.S at low or high dose, single or two shots; roughly 5 received placebo; per-sample allocation not given. Sampling occurred on day 63 after the first vaccine or placebo injection. The starting material was peripheral blood, obtained in a trial of Ad26.COV2.S vaccine versus placebo. All receptors derive from a person between 18 and 59 years old who received the Ad26.COV2.S COVID-19 vaccine or a placebo.

Written as DNA, the CDR3 is TGTGCCAGCAGTTTTATGAACACTGAAGCTTTCTTT. Residues: CASSFMNTEAFF. The V and J genes are TRBV6-2 or TRBV6-3 and TRBJ1-1, with unresolved D. Germline V gene lookup returns CDR1 MNHEY and CDR2 SVGEGT. Trimming took 4 bases from V and 0 from J, leaving 3 bases between them. The CDR3 consists of 12 residues.

This clone has just a few counts. V and J are TRBV10-3 and TRBJ2-7; 11 bases map to TRBD2. The germline V gene encodes CDR1 ENHRY and CDR2 SYGVKD. After removal of 0 bases from V and 2 bases from J, the junction contained 3 bases not matched to a gene. The CDR3 contains 16 residues. CDR3 DNA sequence: TGTGCCATCAGTGAGTCCTCGGGACTAGCGGCCTACGAGCAGTACTTC. Protein product: CAISESSGLAAYEQYF.

The chain is built from TRBV7-2 and TRBJ2-3; the D gene is possibly TRBD1 (5 bases). Per the germline V gene, CDR1 is SGHTA and CDR2 is FQGNSA. Trimming removed 3 bases from V and 2 bases from J, with 12 bases in between. CDR3 length: 15 amino acids. The CDR3 sequence is CASSFQGLITDTQYF. CDR3 bases: TGTGCCAGCAGCTTTCAGGGTCTGATCACAGATACGCAGTATTTT.

The gene calls are TRBV27 and TRBJ2-7; the match to TRBD2 covers 16 bases. The junction had 12 bases not matched to a gene; V was cut back by 6 bases and J by 4 bases. The CDR3 runs 18 residues. Germline V gene lookup returns CDR1 MNHEY and CDR2 SMNVEV (reference sequence). The CDR3 spells CASSPGLAGGPVTYEQYF. CDR3 sequence (DNA): TGTGCCAGCAGCCCGGGACTAGCGGGGGGGCCGGTTACATACGAGCAGTACTTC.

The V gene is TRBV2, the J gene TRBJ2-4; no reliable D call. This CDR3 contains 16 residues. Germline loops: CDR1 SNHLY, CDR2 FYNNEI. V was cut by 2 bases and J by 0 bases, with 11 bases left in between. Here the CDR3 reads CASSELDPLAKNIQYF. CDR3 in DNA: TGTGCCAGCAGTGAATTGGACCCTCTAGCCAAAAACATTCAGTACTTC.

On this clone itself: This sample includes further DNA sequences coding for the same CDR3. The V call is TRBV9, the J call TRBJ2-3; D ambiguous. V lost 4 bases, J lost 0 bases, and 6 bases lay in between. CDR3 length: 13 amino acids. Germline V gene lookup returns CDR1 SGDLS and CDR2 YYNGEE. The CDR3 loop reads CASSPTSTDTQYF. The CDR3 nucleotides are TGTGCCAGCAGCCCGACCAGCACAGATACGCAGTATTTT.

The chain has TRBV19 and TRBJ1-2, with 10 positions matching TRBD1. Germline V gene data show CDR1 as LNHDA and CDR2 as SQIVND (reference sequence). The CDR3 runs to 15 residues. V lost 7 bases and J lost 4; bases outside the gene matches: 9. The CDR3 nucleotides are TGTGCCAGTACGGACAGGGGGACAACAAGCTATGGCTACACCTTC. This gives the protein CASTDRGTTSYGYTF.

The table lists this clone with a few counts. The CDR3 nucleotides read TGCAGCGTTGGGGCCGGGACAGACTATGGCTACACCTTC. Translated, it gives CSVGAGTDYGYTF. The V gene is TRBV29-1, the J gene TRBJ1-2, with 7 positions matching TRBD1. Germline V CDR1 and CDR2: SQVTM, ANQGSEA. This CDR3 has 13 amino acids. After removal of 4 bases from V and 3 bases from J, the junction contained 5 bases not matched to a gene.

The chain uses TRBV10-3 and TRBJ2-5, with D perhaps matching TRBD1 (6 bases). With 0 bases removed from V and 4 bases from J, the gap between germline ends came to 21 bases. The germline CDR1 and CDR2 sequences are ENHRY and SYGVKD. The CDR3 is 18 residues long. The CDR3 spells CAISESMRPGAISETQYF. The CDR3 DNA reads TGTGCCATCAGTGAGTCGATGAGGCCAGGGGCAATATCAGAGACCCAGTACTTC.

This chain connects TRBV19 to TRBJ1-4; D unclear. The CDR3 sequence is 13 residues long. The germline gives CDR1 LNHDA, CDR2 SQIVND (reference sequence). V was clipped by 3 bases and J by 5 bases, with 7 bases between them. CDR3 protein: CASSILGNEKLFF. Written as DNA, the CDR3 is TGTGCCAGTAGTATTCTGGGGAATGAAAAACTGTTTTTT.

This clone was found a few times. The chain combines TRBV7-9 with TRBJ1-1, with D perhaps matching TRBD1 (6 bases). CDR1 and CDR2 from the germline V gene are SEHNR and FQNEAQ (reference sequence). Trimming left V 1 base short and J 1 base short, with 10 bases between. The length of the CDR3 is 15 residues. The CDR3: CASSLGAGQNTEAFF. In nucleotides, the CDR3 is TGTGCCAGCAGCTTAGGGGCGGGACAGAACACTGAAGCTTTCTTT.

In this sample, this clone turned up once. CDR3: CASSLFRGANTEAFF. CDR3 DNA: TGTGCCAGCAGTTTATTCAGGGGGGCGAACACTGAAGCTTTCTTT. The chain couples TRBV27 to TRBJ1-1; 7 bases line up with TRBD1. Trimming cost V 1 base and J 1 base; bases outside gene matches: 3. This CDR3 has 15 residues. Germline V gives CDR1 MNHEY, CDR2 SMNVEV (reference sequence).

The genes are TRBV29-1 and TRBJ2-1; D may correspond to TRBD1 or TRBD2 (5 bases each). Germline V gives CDR1 SQVTM, CDR2 ANQGSEA. The CDR3 runs 16 residues. The V gene lost 8 bases and the J gene lost 8 bases, with 28 bases spanning the gap. For the CDR3, the DNA is TGCAGCCATGCGGTACCGAGTCACGGGGCAGCGGATGAGCAGTTCTTC. This encodes CSHAVPSHGAADEQFF.